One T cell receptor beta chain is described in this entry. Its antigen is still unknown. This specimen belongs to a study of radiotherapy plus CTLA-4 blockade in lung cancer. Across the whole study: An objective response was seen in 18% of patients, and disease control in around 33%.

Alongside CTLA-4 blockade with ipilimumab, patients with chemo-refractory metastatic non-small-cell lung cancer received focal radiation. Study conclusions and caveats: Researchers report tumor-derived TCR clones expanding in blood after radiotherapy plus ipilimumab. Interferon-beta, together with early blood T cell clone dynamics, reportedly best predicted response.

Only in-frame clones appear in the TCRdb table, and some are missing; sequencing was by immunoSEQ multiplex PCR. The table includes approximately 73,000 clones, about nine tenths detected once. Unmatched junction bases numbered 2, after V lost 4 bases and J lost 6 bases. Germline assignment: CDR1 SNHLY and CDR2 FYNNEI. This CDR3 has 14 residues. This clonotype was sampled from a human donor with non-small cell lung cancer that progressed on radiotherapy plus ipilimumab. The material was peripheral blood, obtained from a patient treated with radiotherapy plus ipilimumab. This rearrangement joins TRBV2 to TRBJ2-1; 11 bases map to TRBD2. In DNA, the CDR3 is TGTGCCAGCAGTGCCGGGACTAGCGGCAATGAGCAGTTCTTC. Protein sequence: CASSAGTSGNEQFF.